These 3 T cell receptor beta chains were sequenced from one sample in a study of blood T cell repertoires in COVID-19. Assay: immunoSEQ multiplex PCR; the TCRdb copy retains only in-frame clones and omits some. This table has around 230,000 clones, 70% to 85% appearing once. Specimen: peripheral blood. These receptors were collected from a middle-aged man who had recovered from COVID-19.

The chain is built from TRBV7-2 and TRBJ2-7; 10 bases match TRBD1. The CDR3 length is 18 residues. Germline V gene data show CDR1 as SGHTA and CDR2 as FQGNSA. The V segment lost 3 bases and the J segment 3 bases; nucleotides outside the gene matches: 14. The CDR3 reads CASSFKPPRRTGGYEQYF. Written as DNA, the CDR3 is TGTGCCAGCAGCTTCAAACCCCCTCGGCGGACAGGGGGCTACGAGCAGTACTTC.

The gene calls are TRBV2 and TRBJ1-6; D is unresolved. V dropped 8 bases and J dropped 10 bases, with 12 bases sitting between them. Germline values: CDR1 SNHLY, CDR2 FYNNEI. The CDR3 has 12 amino acids. CDR3 bases: TGTGCCAGCGCCCCGCCGGTATCACCCCTCCACTTT. Translating gives CASAPPVSPLHF. Full variable domain (remainder filled in from reference TRBV2 and TRBJ1-6): EPEVTQTPSHQVTQMGQEVILRCVPISNHLYFYWYRQILGQKVEFLVSFYNNEISEKSEIFDDQFSVERPDGSNFTLKIRSTKLEDSAMYFCASAPPVSPLHFGNGTRLTVT.

This clone appeared a single time. The chain employs TRBV19 and TRBJ2-4; TRBD1 is a possible D gene (6 bases). V was shortened by 6 bases and J by 12 bases, with 12 bases between the two germline ends. The length of the CDR3 is 11 residues. CDR1 and CDR2 from the germline V gene are LNHDA and SQIVND (reference sequence). For the CDR3, the DNA is TGTGCCAGTAGCTCAGGGGACCATCAGTACTTC. Its translation: CASSSGDHQYF. The whole variable domain, filled in from reference TRBV19 and TRBJ2-4, reads DGGITQSPKYLFRKEGQNVTLSCEQNLNHDAMYWYRQDPGQGLRLIYYSQIVNDFQKGDIAEGYSVSREKKESFPLTVTSAQKNPTAFYLCASSSGDHQYFGAGTRLSVL.